This TCR beta chain was observed in a study of regulatory dendritic cells for organ transplantation. Study in general: Day 6 dendritic cell cultures were stimulated with LPS.

Sorted subsets were CFSE-labeled and cultured four to five days with allogeneic dendritic cells. Overall study findings and caveats: Memory T cells were less diverse than naive, with memory CD8+ most oligoclonal. Between individuals, the alloreactive memory CD8+ T cell pool differed considerably.

Trimming removed 3 bases at V and 9 bases at J, with 21 bases between. In germline, CDR1 is GTSNPN, CDR2 SVGIG (reference sequence). The CDR3 sequence is 14 residues long. Data came from immunoSEQ multiplex PCR; TCRdb stores just in-frame clones and leaves some out. The sample has roughly 23,000 clones, over 75% seen once. About this clone: The antigen is unknown.

Sequenced: naive CD4+ T cells from blood cultured with dendritic cells. Subset of the sample: CD45RA+ naive T cells. The receptor's source is a human donor in good health. The V call is TRBV30, the J call TRBJ2-7; D may match TRBD1 or TRBD2 (5 bases each). The CDR3 is CAWRQDGTPGGQYF. DNA of the CDR3: TGTGCCTGGAGGCAAGACGGGACCCCCGGCGGGCAGTACTTC.